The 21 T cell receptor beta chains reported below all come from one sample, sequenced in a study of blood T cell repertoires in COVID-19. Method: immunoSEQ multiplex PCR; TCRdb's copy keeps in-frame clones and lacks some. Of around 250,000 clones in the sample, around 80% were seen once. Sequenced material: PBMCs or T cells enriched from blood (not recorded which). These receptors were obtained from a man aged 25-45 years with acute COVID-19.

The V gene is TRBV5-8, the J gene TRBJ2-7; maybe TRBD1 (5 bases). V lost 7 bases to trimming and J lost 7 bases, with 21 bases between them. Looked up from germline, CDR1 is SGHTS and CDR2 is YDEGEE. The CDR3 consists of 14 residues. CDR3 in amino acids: CASLRYRMVGEQYV. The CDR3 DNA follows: TGTGCCAGCTTGAGATACAGGATGGTGGGGGAGCAGTACGTC.

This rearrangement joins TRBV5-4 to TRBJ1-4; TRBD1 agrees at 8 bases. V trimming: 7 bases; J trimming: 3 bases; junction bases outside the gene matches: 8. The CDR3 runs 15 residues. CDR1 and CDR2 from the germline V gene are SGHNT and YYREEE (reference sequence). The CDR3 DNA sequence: TGTGCCAGCCACGACCCGGACAGGGCTAATGAAAAACTGTTTTTT. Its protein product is CASHDPDRANEKLFF.

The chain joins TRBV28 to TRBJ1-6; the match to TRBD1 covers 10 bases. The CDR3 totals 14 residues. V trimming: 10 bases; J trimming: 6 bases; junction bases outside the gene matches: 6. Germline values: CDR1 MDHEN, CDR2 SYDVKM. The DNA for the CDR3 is TGTGCCATCTCAGGGACAGGGGTTAATTCACCCCTCCACTTT. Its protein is CAISGTGVNSPLHF.

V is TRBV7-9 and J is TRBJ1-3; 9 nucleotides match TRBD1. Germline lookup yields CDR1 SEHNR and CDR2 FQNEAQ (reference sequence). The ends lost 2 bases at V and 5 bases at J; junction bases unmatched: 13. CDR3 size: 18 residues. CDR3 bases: TGTGCCAGCAGCTTACCCCCCCAGGGACAGGGTGACAGAAACACCATATATTTT. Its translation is CASSLPPQGQGDRNTIYF.

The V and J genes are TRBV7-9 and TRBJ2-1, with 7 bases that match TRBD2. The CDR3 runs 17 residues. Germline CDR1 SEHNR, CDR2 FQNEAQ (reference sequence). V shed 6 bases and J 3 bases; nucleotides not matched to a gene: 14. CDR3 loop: CASRRGGGLAVYNEQFF. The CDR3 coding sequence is TGTGCCAGCAGACGGGGTGGCGGGCTAGCGGTCTACAATGAGCAGTTCTTC.

CDR3 region: CASSLGASNQPQHF. For the CDR3, the DNA is TGTGCCAGCAGTTTGGGGGCTAGCAATCAGCCCCAGCATTTT. The chain employs TRBV6-5 and TRBJ1-5, with TRBD1 as a possible D gene (6 bases). The CDR3 sequence is 14 residues long. Trimming removed 4 bases from V and 0 bases from J, with 7 bases in between. Germline values: CDR1 MNHEY, CDR2 SVGAGI.

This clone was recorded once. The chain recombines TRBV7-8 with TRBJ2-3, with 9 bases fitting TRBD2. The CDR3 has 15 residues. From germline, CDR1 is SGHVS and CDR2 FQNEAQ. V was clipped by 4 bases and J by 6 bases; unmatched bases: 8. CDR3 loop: CASSSVGGREDTQYF. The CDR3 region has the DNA TGTGCCAGCAGCTCTGTTGGCGGGAGGGAGGATACGCAGTATTTT.

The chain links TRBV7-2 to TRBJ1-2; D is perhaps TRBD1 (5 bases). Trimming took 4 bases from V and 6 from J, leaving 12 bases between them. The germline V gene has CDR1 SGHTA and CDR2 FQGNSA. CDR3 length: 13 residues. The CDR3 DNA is TGTGCCAGCAGCTACAGGTCGGTCGATGGCTACACCTTC. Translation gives CASSYRSVDGYTF. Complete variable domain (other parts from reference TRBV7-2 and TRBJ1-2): GAGVSQSPSNKVTEKGKDVELRCDPISGHTALYWYRQSLGQGLEFLIYFQGNSAPDKSGLPSDRFSAERTGGSVSTLTIQRTQQEDSAVYLCASSYRSVDGYTFGSGTRLTVV.

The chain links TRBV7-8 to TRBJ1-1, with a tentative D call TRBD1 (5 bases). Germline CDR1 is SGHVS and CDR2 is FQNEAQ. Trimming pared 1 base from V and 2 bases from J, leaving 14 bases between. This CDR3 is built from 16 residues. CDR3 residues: CASSLGLRTSNTEAFF. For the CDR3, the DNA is TGTGCCAGCAGCTTAGGGTTAAGGACAAGTAACACTGAAGCTTTCTTT.

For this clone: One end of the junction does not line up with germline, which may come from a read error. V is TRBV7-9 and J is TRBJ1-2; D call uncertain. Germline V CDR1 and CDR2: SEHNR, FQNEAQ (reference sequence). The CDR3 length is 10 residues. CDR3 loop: CASSPPSLSF. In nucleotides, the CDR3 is TGTGCCAGCAGCCCACCTAGTCTCTCCTTC.

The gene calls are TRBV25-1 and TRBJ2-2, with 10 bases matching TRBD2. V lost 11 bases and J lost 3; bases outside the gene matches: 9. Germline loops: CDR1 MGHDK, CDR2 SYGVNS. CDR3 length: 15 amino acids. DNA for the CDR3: TGTGCCGCGGCTAGCGGGGGCCTATACACCGGGGAGCTGTTTTTT. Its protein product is CAAASGGLYTGELFF.

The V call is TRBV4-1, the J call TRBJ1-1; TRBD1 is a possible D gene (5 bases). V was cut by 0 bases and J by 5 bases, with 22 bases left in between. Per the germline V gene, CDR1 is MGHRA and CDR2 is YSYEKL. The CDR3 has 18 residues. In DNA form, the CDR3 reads TGCGCCAGCAGCCAAGAGAAGGGGATGTGGGATTTCTCGACTGAAGCTTTCTTT. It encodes CASSQEKGMWDFSTEAFF.

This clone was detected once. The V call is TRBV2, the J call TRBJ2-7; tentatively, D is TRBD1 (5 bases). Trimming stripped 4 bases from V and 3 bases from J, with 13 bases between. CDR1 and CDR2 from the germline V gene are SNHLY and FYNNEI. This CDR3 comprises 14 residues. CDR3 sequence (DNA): TGTGCCAGCAGTGTGGCCAGGGCTAACTACGAGCAGTACGTC. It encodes CASSVARANYEQYV.

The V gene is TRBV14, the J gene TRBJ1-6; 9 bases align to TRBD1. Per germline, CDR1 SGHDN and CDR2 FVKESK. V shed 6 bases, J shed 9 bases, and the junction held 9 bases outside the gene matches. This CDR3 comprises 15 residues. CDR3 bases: TGTGCCAGCAGTCAAACACAGGGGGCCATTTCACCCCTCCACTTT. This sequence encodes CASSQTQGAISPLHF. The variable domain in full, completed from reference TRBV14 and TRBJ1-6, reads EAGVTQFPSHSVIEKGQTVTLRCDPISGHDNLYWYRRVMGKEIKFLLHFVKESKQDESGMPNNRFLAERTGGTYSTLKVQPAELEDSGVYFCASSQTQGAISPLHFGNGTRLTVT.

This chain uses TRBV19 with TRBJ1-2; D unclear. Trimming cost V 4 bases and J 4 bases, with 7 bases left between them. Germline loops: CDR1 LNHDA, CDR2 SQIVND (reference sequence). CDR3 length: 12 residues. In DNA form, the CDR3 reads TGTGCCAGTAGTAAAGAGAGCTATGGCTACACCTTC. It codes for CASSKESYGYTF.

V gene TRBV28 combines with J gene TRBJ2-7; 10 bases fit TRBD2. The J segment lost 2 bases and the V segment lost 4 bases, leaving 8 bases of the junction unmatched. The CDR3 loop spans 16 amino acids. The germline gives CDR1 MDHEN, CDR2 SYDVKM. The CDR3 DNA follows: TGTGCCAGCAGTTCGGCCGGGACTAGCGCTCCCTACGAGCAGTACGTC. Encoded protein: CASSSAGTSAPYEQYV.

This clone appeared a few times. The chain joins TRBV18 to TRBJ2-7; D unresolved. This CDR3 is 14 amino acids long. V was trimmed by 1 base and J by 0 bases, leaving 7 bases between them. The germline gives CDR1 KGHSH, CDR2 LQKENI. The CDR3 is CASSPRSFSYEQYV. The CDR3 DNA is TGTGCCAGCTCACCACGTTCCTTCTCCTACGAGCAGTACGTC.

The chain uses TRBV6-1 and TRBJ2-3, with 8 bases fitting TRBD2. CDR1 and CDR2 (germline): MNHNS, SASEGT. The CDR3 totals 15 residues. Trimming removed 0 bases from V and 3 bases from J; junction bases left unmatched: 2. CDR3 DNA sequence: TGTGCCAGCAGTGAAGCGGGGACTAGAACAGATACGCAGTATTTT. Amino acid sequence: CASSEAGTRTDTQYF.

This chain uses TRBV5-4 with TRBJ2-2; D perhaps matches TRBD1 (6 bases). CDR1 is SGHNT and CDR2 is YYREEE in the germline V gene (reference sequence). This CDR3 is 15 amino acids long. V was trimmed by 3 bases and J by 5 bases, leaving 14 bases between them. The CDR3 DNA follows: TGTGCCAGCAGCTCGGTTCCTAGGGGGACCGGGGAGCTGTTTTTT. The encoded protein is CASSSVPRGTGELFF.

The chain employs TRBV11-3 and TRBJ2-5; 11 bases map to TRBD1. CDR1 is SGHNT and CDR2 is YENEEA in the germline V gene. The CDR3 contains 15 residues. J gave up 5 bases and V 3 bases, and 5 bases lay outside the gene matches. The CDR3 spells CASSLGTGGVETQYF. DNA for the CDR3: TGTGCCAGCAGCTTGGGGACAGGGGGTGTGGAGACCCAGTACTTC.

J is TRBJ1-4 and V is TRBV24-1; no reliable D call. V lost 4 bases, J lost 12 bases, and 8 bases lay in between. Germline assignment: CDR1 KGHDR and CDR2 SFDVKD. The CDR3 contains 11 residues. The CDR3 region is CATSEPEELFF. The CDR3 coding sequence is TGTGCCACCAGTGAACCAGAAGAACTGTTTTTT.